Listed below are T cell receptor beta chains from one sample, sequenced in a study of blood T cells in healthy people across ages. Via MiXCR, TCRdb re-called the 5' RACE reads, giving one row per CDR3 protein. Of some 1.5 million distinct CDR3 sequences listed, about 28% are singletons. The sample taken for sequencing was blood. These TCRs come from a woman between 25 and 40 years old in good health. The CDR3 runs from the conserved cysteine through the conserved F or W. A D gene is named only where the DNA matches it firmly. Part of the rows lack a size; the others show once, few, many or a class for expanded clones.

>few|TRBJ2-7|TRBD2|TRBV7-2
TGTGCCAGCAGCGTGGGACTAGCGGGAGTAGGCTACGAGCAGTACTTC
CASSVGLAGVGYEQYF
>-|TRBJ2-7|TRBD1|TRBV12-3/TRBV12-4
TGTGCCAGCGGTTTCTTGGGGACAGGGACAGGGGGCATCAACGAGCAGTACTTC
CASGFLGTGTGGINEQYF
>few|TRBJ2-5|-|TRBV20-1
TGCAGTGCTACAGATTCAGACCAAGAGACCCAGTACTTC
CSATDSDQETQYF
>-|TRBJ1-4|TRBD1|TRBV6-6
TGTGCCAGCAGTTACCCGGGACAGGGTATGGCTAATGAAAAACTGTTTTTT
CASSYPGQGMANEKLFF
>-|TRBJ2-7|-|TRBV28
TGTGCCAGCAGTCCAGGACTCTGGCGGTACGAGCAGTACTTT
CASSPGLWRYEQYF
>-|TRBJ1-5|-|TRBV19
TGTGCCAGTAGTATACCGTCTGATAATCAGCCCCAGCATTTT
CASSIPSDNQPQHF
>many|TRBJ2-7|TRBD1|TRBV12-5
TGTGCTAGTGGTTTGGGGACAGGGAGCTACGAGCAGTACTTC
CASGLGTGSYEQYF
>-|TRBJ2-1|-|TRBV5-1
TGCGCCAACAGCTTTGGCAATGGGCAGTTCTTC
CANSFGNGQFF
>-|TRBJ1-4|-|TRBV9
TGTGCCAGCAGCCAACGGCAGGGAATGCAACTAATGAAACTGTTTTTT
CASSQRQGMQLMKLFF
>-|TRBJ2-5|TRBD1|TRBV7-2
TGTGCCAGCAGCCCACTCCGGACAGGGGCCCCCAGGGAGACCCAGTACTTC
CASSPLRTGAPRETQYF
>few|TRBJ2-7|-|TRBV5-1
TGCGCCAGCAGCTTGGAGGGACAACCATCCTACGAGCAGTACTTC
CASSLEGQPSYEQYF
>-|TRBJ2-5|-|TRBV6-5
TGTGCCAGCACTCCAGACAGAGAGGCCCAGTACTTC
CASTPDREAQYF
>few|TRBJ2-6|-|TRBV3-1
TGTGCCAGCAGCCAAGGGGTCCTCAAATCTGGGGCCAACGTCCTGACTTTC
CASSQGVLKSGANVLTF
>few|TRBJ1-5|-|TRBV28
TGTGCCAGCATCACAGATGGGGCCAATCAGCCCCAGCATTTT
CASITDGANQPQHF
>few|TRBJ2-7|-|TRBV15
TGTGCCACCAGCGGAGGTCAGGGATACAATGAGCAGTACTTC
CATSGGQGYNEQYF
>many|TRBJ1-1|TRBD1|TRBV20-1
TGCAGTGCTAGAGTCGCCGGGACAGGGGGGAACACTGAAGCTTTCTTT
CSARVAGTGGNTEAFF
>-|TRBJ2-7|TRBD2|TRBV20-1
TGCAGTGCTAGAGAGGCTAGCGGGGTTTTCGAGCAGTACTTC
CSAREASGVFEQYF
>few|TRBJ2-7|-|TRBV20-1
TGCAGTGCTTGGAGCCTAGCGACCTCCTACGAGCAGTACTTC
CSAWSLATSYEQYF
>many|TRBJ2-6|-|TRBV29-1
TGCAGCGTTGAGGGGTTGGACTCTGGGGCCAACGTCCTGACTTTC
CSVEGLDSGANVLTF
>-|TRBJ2-1|TRBD1|TRBV7-9
TGTGCCAGCACCCCGGACAGGGCCCCCTACAATGAGCAGTTCTTC
CASTPDRAPYNEQFF
>-|TRBJ2-2|TRBD2|TRBV4-2
TGTGCCAGCAGCTTTAGTGGGGGGGGGAACACCGGGGAGCTGTTTTTT
CASSFSGGGNTGELFF
>-|TRBJ2-1|TRBD2|TRBV5-1
TGCGCCAGCAGCTTGAGGGCGCGGGGGGTCTACAATGAGCAGTTCTTC
CASSLRARGVYNEQFF
>-|TRBJ2-1|TRBD1|TRBV18
TGTGCCAGCTCACCCCGGGACAGTTATTTCTTC
CASSPRDSYFF
>-|TRBJ2-3|-|TRBV20-1
TGCAGTGCTAGAGATTTGAGGGGGGCCACAGATACGCAGTATTTT
CSARDLRGATDTQYF
>-|TRBJ1-1|-|TRBV12-3/TRBV12-4
TGTGCCAGCAGTATGGACCTGAACACTGAAGCTTTCTTT
CASSMDLNTEAFF
>-|TRBJ1-2|-|TRBV20-1
TGCAGTGCTAGAGGTCAGGGACCCGCCGGGGGTGGCTACACCTTC
CSARGQGPAGGGYTF
>many|TRBJ2-7|TRBD2|TRBV6-2/TRBV6-3
TGTGCCAGCAGTGGGAGGGCCTCCTACGAGCAGTACTTC
CASSGRASYEQYF
>-|TRBJ2-7|-|TRBV5-1
TGCGCCAGCAGCTTGGCCATACAAGGTACCTTGGACGAGCAGTACTTC
CASSLAIQGTLDEQYF
>-|TRBJ2-3|-|TRBV5-1
TGCGCCAGCAGGGGACTTCTTAGCACAGATACGCAGTATTTT
CASRGLLSTDTQYF
>few|TRBJ2-5|-|TRBV7-2
TGTGCCAGCAGACTAACCCAGACCCAGTACTTC
CASRLTQTQYF
>few|TRBJ2-7|-|TRBV2
TGTGCCGGTTCCTCCGACGGTAGCGCGTACGAGCAGTACTTC
CAGSSDGSAYEQYF
>-|TRBJ2-5|-|TRBV7-9
TGTGCCAGCAACCTCTACAACCACCAAGAGACCCAGTACTTC
CASNLYNHQETQYF
>many|TRBJ1-5|-|TRBV12-3/TRBV12-4
TGTGCCAGCAGCTTTCGCAGGGATCAGCCCCAGCATTTT
CASSFRRDQPQHF
>few|TRBJ1-5|-|TRBV10-3
TGTGCCATCAGTGAGTCCGGCAGGGGTGACAATCAGCCCCAGCATTTT
CAISESGRGDNQPQHF
>few|TRBJ2-7|TRBD2|TRBV15
TGTGCCACCACCCCTGCGCAGGCTAGCGGGGAGCACTACGAGCAGTACTTC
CATTPAQASGEHYEQYF
>-|TRBJ1-1|-|TRBV6-6
TGTGCCAGCAGGACCACCCTCTCATTTGGCGACACTGAAGCTTTCTTT
CASRTTLSFGDTEAFF
>few|TRBJ2-7|TRBD1|TRBV28
TGTGCCAGCACCTCGCCGGGACAGGGGCGCGAGCAGTACTTC
CASTSPGQGREQYF
>-|TRBJ1-4|-|TRBV13
TGTGCCAGCAGCTCAGGTGTGCAAGGAGAAAGACTGTTTTTT
CASSSGVQGERLFF
>many|TRBJ2-1|TRBD2|TRBV6-1
TGTGCCAGCAGTGTACCCTCGTGGACTAGCGGGGACTCCTACAATGAGCAGTTCTTC
CASSVPSWTSGDSYNEQFF
>-|TRBJ2-7|-|TRBV12-3/TRBV12-4
TGTGCCAGCAGCCGTTCAGGGGCCGGGTACGAGCAGTACTTC
CASSRSGAGYEQYF
>many|TRBJ2-7|-|TRBV29-1
TGCAGCGTTGAAGACCGAGACGAGCAGTACTTC
CSVEDRDEQYF
>few|TRBJ2-3|-|TRBV6-2/TRBV6-3
TGTGCCAGCAGTTACTTCCGGTTGAACACAGATACGCAGTATTTT
CASSYFRLNTDTQYF
>-|TRBJ2-1|TRBD2|TRBV27
TGTGCCAGCAGTACCATACTAGCGGGAAAGTACAATGAGCAGTTCTTC
CASSTILAGKYNEQFF
>few|TRBJ2-5|TRBD2|TRBV29-1
TGCAGCGTTGACCGTAGCGGGGGGGCCGGGGAGACCCAGTACTTC
CSVDRSGGAGETQYF
>-|TRBJ1-4|-|TRBV12-3/TRBV12-4
TGTGCCAGCAGTTTACTATCAGGGGTTGAAAAACGGTTTTTT
CASSLLSGVEKRFF
>-|TRBJ2-2|-|TRBV20-1
TGCAGTGCTAGAGCGAAAAGGTACACCGGGGAGCTGTTTTTT
CSARAKRYTGELFF
>-|TRBJ1-2|TRBD1|TRBV12-3/TRBV12-4
TGTGCCGGAAAGGACCGGACAGGGGGCAACTATGGCTACACCTTC
CAGKDRTGGNYGYTF
>-|TRBJ2-7|-|TRBV14
TGTGCCAGCTGCCAAGATAGGCCCTACGAGCAGTACTTC
CASCQDRPYEQYF
>-|TRBJ1-2|TRBD1|TRBV2
TGTGCCAGCAGGAACACAGGGGGCGAGGGCTATGGCTACACCTTC
CASRNTGGEGYGYTF
>few|TRBJ1-5|-|TRBV20-1
TGCAGTGCTAGAGAAGGAGTTAATCAGCCCCAGCATTTT
CSAREGVNQPQHF
>-|TRBJ2-5|-|TRBV12-3/TRBV12-4
TGTGCCAGCAGTGGGGACGGCAGGGGAGATCTGGAGACCCAGTACTTC
CASSGDGRGDLETQYF
>many|TRBJ2-7|TRBD2|TRBV7-6
TGTGCCAGCAGCTTAATTACTAGCGGGGTCCCCTACGAGCAGTACTTC
CASSLITSGVPYEQYF
>-|TRBJ2-3|-|TRBV6-2/TRBV6-3
TGTGCCAGCAGTTACCCAGATTTCACAGATACGCAGTATTTT
CASSYPDFTDTQYF
>few|TRBJ2-3|TRBD2|TRBV27
TGTGCCAGCACCCCCTCGGGGAGGGGAGGACGAGATACGCAGTATTTT
CASTPSGRGGRDTQYF